This T cell receptor beta chain was documented in a study of T cell repertoires in cytomegalovirus infection. Each CDR3 protein is one row after TCRdb ran MiXCR on the reads. The sample holds hundreds of thousands of distinct CDR3 sequences, around 31% seen once. As concerns this clonotype: No antigen is known for it.

Germline V gene lookup returns CDR1 LNHDA and CDR2 SQIVND (reference sequence). V was clipped by 5 bases and J by 1 base, with 8 bases between them. The CDR3 covers 13 residues. This sequence joins TRBV19 and TRBJ1-1; D gene ambiguous. This clonotype was obtained from a human donor in good health (CMV status not recorded). Some clones in this sample may be carry-over from other donors' samples. The starting material was cultured PBMCs, obtained from culture after CMV antigen stimulation. The CDR3 here is CASSYRSNTEAFF. The CDR3 DNA sequence: TGTGCCAGTAGTTACCGGTCGAACACTGAAGCTTTCTTT.